This T cell receptor beta chain stems from a study of blood T cells in healthy people across ages. A J-beta primer mix and a sample-barcoded 5' primer were used in a second PCR of roughly 6 to 11 cycles. TCRdb used MiXCR to reprocess the 5' RACE reads, holding one entry per CDR3 protein. The sample lists hundreds of thousands of distinct CDR3 sequences, roughly 31% occurring once. In this sample, this clonotype turned up many times. The sequence was obtained from a woman older than 75 in good health. The sequenced sample consisted of blood.

The CDR3: CASSLNRLDNEQFF. Written as DNA, the CDR3 is TGTGCCAGCAGTCTAAACCGACTGGACAATGAGCAGTTCTTC. The chain has TRBV27 and TRBJ2-1; no reliable D call. With 5 bases removed from V and 5 bases from J, the gap between germline ends came to 13 bases. Germline CDR1 reads MNHEY; CDR2 reads SMNVEV (reference sequence). The CDR3 is 14 amino acids.